This TCR beta chain originates from a study of monozygotic twins with inflammatory bowel disease. Used for each TCR library was 3,000 to 3,500 ng of total RNA. Template switching was used to attach UMIs, which incorporated a 6-nucleotide sample barcode. Reanalyzing the 5' RACE reads, TCRdb keeps one entry per CDR3 protein, without DNA. The sample table includes over 110,000 distinct CDR3 sequences. This CDR3 contains 15 residues. Germline V gene data show CDR1 as SGHTS and CDR2 as YDEGEE. General study findings and limits: None of the different T cell subtypes could be distinguished from one another.

As for this clonotype: No antigen is known for it.

V is TRBV5-8 and J is TRBJ2-7; TCRdb picks TRBD1, but there is no DNA to check that call. Sequenced input: blood. The source is a human donor with ulcerative colitis or Crohn's disease, or a healthy co-twin of an affected twin (not recorded which). CDR3 loop: CASSLTLAGGGEQYF.